This record covers a single T cell receptor (beta chain). Its antigen remains unidentified. This specimen comes from a study of shared clonotypes between healthy human individuals. Broader study findings: A small donor pool kept down the genetic and exposure-history diversity that was represented.

The CDR3 has 16 amino acids. CD8 cells regarded as naive lacked CD45RO, were positively chosen for CCR7, and omitted terminally differentiated effector memory CD45RA+ cells. It was 150 to 250 ng DNA, approximately 30,000 T cell genomes, that sorted-subset replicate PCRs used. Measured with immunoSEQ multiplex PCR; TCRdb has only the in-frame clones, and not every one. The table includes nearly 2 million clones, approximately 94% detected once. The sample taken for sequencing was naive CD8+ T cells sorted from blood. The chain couples TRBV21-1 to TRBJ1-3. TRBV21-1 is a pseudogene. This receptor was taken from a young man in good health. The CDR3 nucleotides are TGTGCCAGCAGCAAAGATCGAGGATCCTCTGGAAACACCATATATTTT. This encodes CASSKDRGSSGNTIYF.